The subject of this entry is one T cell receptor beta chain. This clonotype was recorded a few times. Its binding antigen is unknown. Per-base quality was not reported, and no clone a single base away is much larger than it. Libraries were built with PCR. For sequencing, an Illumina HiSeq 2500 was employed. TCR libraries were prepared with molecular barcoding, using unique molecular identifiers to normalize TCRbeta repertoire quantification. Using fastp at Q25 and MiXCR, TCRdb reprocessed the public reads and kept productive beta chains. One record per CDR3 amino acid sequence lists the most common genes and DNA. The table for this sample lists about 500,000 distinct CDR3 sequences; around 10% of them were counted only once. Of the sample, less than 15% is held by the ten largest clones. The CDR3 spans 15 residues, from the cysteine through the phenylalanine. Only the CDR3 DNA is retained, 45 bases long and in frame from the first base. The germline V gene (reference sequence) gives CDR1 as MNHEY and CDR2 as SMNVEV. V sheds 3 bases and J sheds 3 bases, leaving 11 bases between their ends.

The treatment or condition label, as the study defines it: allogeneic hematopoietic cell transplantation with graft depleted of TCRalphabeta T cells and CD19 B cells. Transplant recipients were children who received TCRalphabeta/CD19-depleted allogeneic hematopoietic cell grafts. The data derive from a study of T-cell reconstitution after alpha-beta-depleted transplantation in children (dated by TCRdb to between 2015 and 2016). A note on the overall study: The study quantitatively tracked T-cell immune reconstitution after TCRalphabeta/CD19-depleted allogeneic hematopoietic cell transplantation in children using TCR repertoire profiling. General findings and caveats noted by the study authors: The apparently early recovery of alphabetaT-cell counts about two months after transplant reportedly depended on only several hundred rapidly expanded clones that came from non-depleted graft cells. Over the following months the frequencies of hyperexpanded clones went down, and after one year T-cell counts and TCRbeta diversity were mostly credited to newly produced T cells. The high TCRbeta diversity at day 60 in some patients was ascribed to recipient T cells and intrathymic progenitors that had survived conditioning.

This sequence originates from a female patient aged 2-9 years who had a stem cell transplant for aplastic anemia, so the T cells may come from the graft donor. The sample in question was PBMCs, mostly from graft donor cells, obtained 180 days after TCRalphabeta/CD19-depleted stem cell transplant. Recombination connected TRBV27 to TRBJ2-2, with an unclear D gene assignment. This receptor has the CDR3 CASSFLATYTGELFF. In nucleotides, the sequence is TGTGCCAGCAGTTTTTTGGCGACCTACACCGGGGAGCTGTTTTTT.